The next 5 T cell receptor beta chains were all read from a single sample in a study of blood T cell repertoires in COVID-19. Some clones are missing from TCRdb's copy, which holds only in-frame ones; the method was immunoSEQ multiplex PCR. The sample shows about 160,000 clones, about 83% of them seen only once. Source material: peripheral blood. All receptors derive from a woman in her seventies with COVID-19, enrolled during active disease.

This rearrangement joins TRBV7-9 to TRBJ1-1; 11 bases match TRBD1. Germline CDR1 SEHNR, CDR2 FQNEAQ (reference sequence). The CDR3 is 13 amino acids. V lost 4 bases to trimming and J lost 11 bases; unmatched junction nucleotides: 6. The CDR3 nucleotides read TGTGCCAGCAGCTCCGGACAGGGGGCTCTGGCTTTCTTT. This sequence encodes CASSSGQGALAFF.

The gene calls are TRBV9 and TRBJ1-1; 11 nucleotides agree with TRBD1. This CDR3 contains 14 residues. Germline V gene data show CDR1 as SGDLS and CDR2 as YYNGEE. J was trimmed by 7 bases and V by 0 bases; bases with no gene match: 2. This CDR3 is CASSVEGQGDEAFF. In nucleotides, the CDR3 is TGTGCCAGCAGCGTAGAGGGACAGGGGGATGAAGCTTTCTTT.

The chain employs TRBV5-1 and TRBJ2-7; 7 nucleotides line up with TRBD1. CDR3 length equals 16 residues. Germline lookup yields CDR1 SGHRS and CDR2 YFSETQ. V shed 1 base and J 0 bases; nucleotides not matched to a gene: 7. In nucleotides, the CDR3 is TGCGCCAGCAGCTTGCCTCCACAGGGGTCCTCCTACGAGCAGTACTTC. This codes for CASSLPPQGSSYEQYF. Full variable domain (rest looked up from reference TRBV5-1 and TRBJ2-7): KAGVTQTPRYLIKTRGQQVTLSCSPISGHRSVSWYQQTPGQGLQFLFEYFSETQRNKGNFPGRFSGRQFSNSRSEMNVSTLELGDSALYLCASSLPPQGSSYEQYFGPGTRLTVT.

CDR3 in amino acids: CANPTSGGPRAGELFF. The CDR3 DNA sequence: TGCGCCAACCCGACTAGCGGGGGGCCCCGGGCCGGGGAGCTGTTTTTT. The chain joins TRBV10-1 to TRBJ2-2, with TRBD2 identical over 13 bases. CDR1 is WNHNN and CDR2 is SYGVQD in the germline V gene (reference sequence). Unmatched junction bases numbered 11, after V lost 10 bases and J lost 6 bases. The CDR3 sequence is 16 residues long.

This clone has only a few counts. The rearrangement joins TRBV28 to TRBJ1-1; D possibly corresponds to TRBD1 (6 bases). Per the germline V gene, CDR1 is MDHEN and CDR2 is SYDVKM. The germline V and J ends were trimmed by 5 bases and 1 base, with 14 bases remaining between them. CDR3 length: 15 residues. CDR3 DNA: TGTGCCAGCAGTCACCGTCGGGACACGAACACTGAAGCTTTCTTT. Translated, it gives CASSHRRDTNTEAFF.